Listed below are T cell receptor beta chains from one sample, sequenced in a study of cytomegalovirus exposure and HLA in healthy donors. Data came from immunoSEQ multiplex PCR; TCRdb stores just in-frame clones and leaves some out. The sample consists of approximately 190,000 clones, 75% to 90% of them appearing once. The sample taken for sequencing was PBMCs. The source of these receptors is a man in his forties in good health and CMV-seropositive. Both conserved end residues are part of each CDR3. For some rows the clone size is stated as once, few or many, or as a class when expanded; others skip it.

V,J,size,CDR3
TRBV5-6,TRBJ1-2,NA,CASSLGEGYGYTF
TRBV30,TRBJ1-1,NA,CAWGAGGNTEAFF
TRBV18,TRBJ2-1,NA,CASSPEERKMLDEQFF
TRBV9,TRBJ1-5,NA,CASSADRGGNQPQHF
TRBV15,TRBJ2-7,NA,CATSRAGLSYEQYF
TRBV7-2,TRBJ2-3,NA,CASSFLGLAGGLSDTQYF
TRBV5-1,TRBJ1-2,few,CASSSGQSWDYGYTF
TRBV9,TRBJ2-7,few,CASSEGSHEQYF
TRBV11-2,TRBJ2-2,NA,CASSLVRRTTGELFF
TRBV5-1,TRBJ2-7,NA,CASSAQPGQGAEQYF
TRBV15,TRBJ1-5,NA,CATSRENRGLPDQPQHF
TRBV18,TRBJ2-5,NA,CASSQKASAETQYF
TRBV29-1,TRBJ2-1,NA,CSADAPPGEQFF
TRBV9,TRBJ1-2,NA,CASSANSLWGYTF
TRBV5-1,TRBJ1-6,NA,CASSLMGGGGNSPLHF
TRBV9,TRBJ2-1,NA,CASSPLLRDRYNEQFF
TRBV29-1,TRBJ1-1,NA,CSVGNRGNTEAFF
TRBV9,TRBJ2-6,NA,CASSPLGLGGANVLTF
TRBV19,TRBJ1-5,NA,CASSAVTGALSQPQHF
TRBV9,TRBJ1-2,NA,CASSVEGPAGYTF
TRBV6-1,TRBJ2-3,NA,CASSEGPSGGTQYF
TRBV9,TRBJ1-6,NA,CASSVKQGNSPLHF
TRBV18,TRBJ2-3,NA,CASSHSIPSTDTQYF
TRBV18,TRBJ2-3,NA,CASSPIRDRASTDTQYF
TRBV2,TRBJ2-2,NA,CASTGQGAGAGELFF
TRBV28,NA,NA,CASSPSGGVSNEQYF
TRBV19,TRBJ1-2,few,CAVSRDRVSGYTF
TRBV23-1,TRBJ1-1,NA,CASSHQTEAFF
TRBV13,TRBJ2-7,NA,CASSPSGAGAYEQYF
TRBV30,TRBJ2-5,once,CAWSAGEETQYF
TRBV4-2,TRBJ2-3,NA,CASRRRGPTSPHTQYF
TRBV19,TRBJ2-7,NA,CASSFLDRGSEQYF
TRBV6-5,TRBJ2-6,NA,CASREYSSGANVLTF
TRBV7-6,TRBJ1-1,few,CASSPRDSPRNTEAFF
TRBV5-4,TRBJ1-6,NA,CASSFSSTGQSPLHF
TRBV5-1,TRBJ2-5,few,CASSLLGRGRRETQYF
TRBV15,TRBJ2-4,NA,CATSPLAKNIQYF
TRBV14,TRBJ2-5,NA,CASSHSRGPQETQYF
TRBV4-3,TRBJ2-3,NA,CASSQAWGGTDTQYF
TRBV11-3,TRBJ2-5,NA,CASSLGLGGETQYF
TRBV27,TRBJ1-5,NA,CASRPYPAGAQPQHF
TRBV5-4,TRBJ2-1,NA,CASSWGFGSGHNEQFF
TRBV14,TRBJ2-4,NA,CASSHLTGVPAKNIQYF
TRBV30,TRBJ1-6,NA,CAWGGNSPLHF
TRBV11-2,TRBJ2-7,NA,CASSPRIQGSEQYF
TRBV19,TRBJ2-7,NA,CASSIDGEYEQYF
TRBV7-7,TRBJ2-2,NA,CASSLRTGKTGELFF
TRBV7-3,TRBJ2-5,NA,CASSLNVWEDETQYF